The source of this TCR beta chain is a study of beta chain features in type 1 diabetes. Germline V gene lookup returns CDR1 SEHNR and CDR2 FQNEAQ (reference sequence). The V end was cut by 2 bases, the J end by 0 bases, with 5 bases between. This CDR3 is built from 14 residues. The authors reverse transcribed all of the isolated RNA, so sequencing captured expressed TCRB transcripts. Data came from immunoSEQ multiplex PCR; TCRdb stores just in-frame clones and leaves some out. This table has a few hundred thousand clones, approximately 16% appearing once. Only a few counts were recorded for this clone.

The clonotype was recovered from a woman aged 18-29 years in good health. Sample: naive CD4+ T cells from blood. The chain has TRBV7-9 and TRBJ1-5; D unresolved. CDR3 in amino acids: CASSLQDSNQPQHF. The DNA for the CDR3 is TGTGCCAGCAGCTTACAGGATAGCAATCAGCCCCAGCATTTT.